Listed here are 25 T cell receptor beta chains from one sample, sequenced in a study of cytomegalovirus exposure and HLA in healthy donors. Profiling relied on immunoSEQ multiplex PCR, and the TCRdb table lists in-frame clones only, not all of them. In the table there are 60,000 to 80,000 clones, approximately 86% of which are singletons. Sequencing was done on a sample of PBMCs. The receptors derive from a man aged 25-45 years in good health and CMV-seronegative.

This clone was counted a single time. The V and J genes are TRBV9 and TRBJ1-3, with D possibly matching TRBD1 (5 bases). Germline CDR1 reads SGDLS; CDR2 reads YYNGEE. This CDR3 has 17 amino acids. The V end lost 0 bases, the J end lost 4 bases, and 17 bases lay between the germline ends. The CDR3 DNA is TGTGCCAGCAGCGTAGACCCAGGGCAGGGAGGAGGAAACACCATATATTTT. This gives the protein CASSVDPGQGGGNTIYF.

CDR3 sequence (DNA): TGTGCCAGCAGTGCGGCCGAACAGGGGGCTAACGAGCAGTACTTC. The encoded protein is CASSAAEQGANEQYF. The chain joins TRBV2 to TRBJ2-7, with 9 bases that match TRBD1. CDR1 SNHLY and CDR2 FYNNEI come from the germline V gene. This CDR3 region has 15 residues. With 4 bases clipped from V and 5 bases from J, the junction kept 9 bases outside the gene matches.

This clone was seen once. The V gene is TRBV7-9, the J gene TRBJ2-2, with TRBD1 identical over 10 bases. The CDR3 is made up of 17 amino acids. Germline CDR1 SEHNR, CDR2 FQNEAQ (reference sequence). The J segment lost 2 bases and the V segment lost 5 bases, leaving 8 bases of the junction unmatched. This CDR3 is CASSLRTGGINTGELFF. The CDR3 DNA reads TGTGCCAGCAGCCTACGGACAGGGGGGATCAACACCGGGGAGCTGTTTTTT.

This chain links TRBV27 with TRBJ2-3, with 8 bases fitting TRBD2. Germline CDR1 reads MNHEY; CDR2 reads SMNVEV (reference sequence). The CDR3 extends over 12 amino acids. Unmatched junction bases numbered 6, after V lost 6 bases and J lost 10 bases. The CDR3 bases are TGTGCCAGCAGCGGGGGGGAGAATGCGCAGTATTTT. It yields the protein CASSGGENAQYF.

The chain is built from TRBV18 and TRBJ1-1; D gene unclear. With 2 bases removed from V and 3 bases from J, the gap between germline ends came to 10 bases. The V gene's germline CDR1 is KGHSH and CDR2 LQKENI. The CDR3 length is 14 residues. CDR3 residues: CASSPSRRDTEAFF. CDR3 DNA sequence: TGTGCCAGCTCACCATCCAGGAGGGACACTGAAGCTTTCTTT. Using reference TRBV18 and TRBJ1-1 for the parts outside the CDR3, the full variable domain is NAGVMQNPRHLVRRRGQEARLRCSPMKGHSHVYWYRQLPEEGLKFMVYLQKENIIDESGMPKERFSAEFPKEGPSILRIQQVVRGDSAAYFCASSPSRRDTEAFFGQGTRLTVV.

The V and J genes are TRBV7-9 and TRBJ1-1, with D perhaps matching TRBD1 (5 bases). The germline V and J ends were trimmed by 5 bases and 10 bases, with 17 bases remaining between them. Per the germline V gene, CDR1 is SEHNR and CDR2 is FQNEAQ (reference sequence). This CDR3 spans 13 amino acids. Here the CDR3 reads CASSARGGVGAFF. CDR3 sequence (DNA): TGTGCCAGCAGCGCCCGGGGGGGTGTGGGAGCTTTCTTT.

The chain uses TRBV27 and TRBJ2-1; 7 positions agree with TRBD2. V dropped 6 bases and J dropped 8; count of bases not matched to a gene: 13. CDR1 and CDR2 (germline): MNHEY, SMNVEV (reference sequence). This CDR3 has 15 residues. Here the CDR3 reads CASRFSGSVGDEQFF. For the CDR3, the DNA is TGTGCCAGCAGATTTAGCGGGTCGGTAGGGGATGAGCAGTTCTTC.

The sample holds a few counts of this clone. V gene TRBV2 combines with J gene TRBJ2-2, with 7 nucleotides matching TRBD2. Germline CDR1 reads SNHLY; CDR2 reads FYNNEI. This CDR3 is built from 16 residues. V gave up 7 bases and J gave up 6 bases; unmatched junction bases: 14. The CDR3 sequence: CASKSRGLADAGELFF. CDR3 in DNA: TGTGCCAGCAAATCACGTGGTCTAGCGGACGCCGGGGAGCTGTTTTTT.

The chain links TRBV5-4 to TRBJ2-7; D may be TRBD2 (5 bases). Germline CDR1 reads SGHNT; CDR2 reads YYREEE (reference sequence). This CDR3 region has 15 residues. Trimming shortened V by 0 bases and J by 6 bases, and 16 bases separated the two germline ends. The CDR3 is CASSLDGVPPAEQYV. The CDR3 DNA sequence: TGTGCCAGCAGCTTGGACGGGGTGCCCCCCGCCGAGCAGTACGTC.

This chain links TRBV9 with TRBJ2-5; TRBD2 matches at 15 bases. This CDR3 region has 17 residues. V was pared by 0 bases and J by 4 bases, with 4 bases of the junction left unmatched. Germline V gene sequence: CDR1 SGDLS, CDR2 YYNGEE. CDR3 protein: CASSVGTSGGAGETQYF. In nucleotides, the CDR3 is TGTGCCAGCAGCGTAGGGACTAGCGGGGGGGCCGGAGAGACCCAGTACTTC.

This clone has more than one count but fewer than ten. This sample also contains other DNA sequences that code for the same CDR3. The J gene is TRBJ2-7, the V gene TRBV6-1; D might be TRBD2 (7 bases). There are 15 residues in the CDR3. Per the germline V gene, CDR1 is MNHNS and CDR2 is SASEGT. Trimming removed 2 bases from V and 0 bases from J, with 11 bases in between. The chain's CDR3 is CASSESGGGSYEQYV. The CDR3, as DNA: TGTGCCAGCAGTGAATCGGGGGGCGGCTCCTACGAGCAGTACGTC.

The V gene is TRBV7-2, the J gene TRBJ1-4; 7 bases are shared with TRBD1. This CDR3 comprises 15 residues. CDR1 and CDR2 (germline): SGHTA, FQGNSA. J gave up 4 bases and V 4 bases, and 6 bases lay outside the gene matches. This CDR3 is CASSSSGGGNEKLFF. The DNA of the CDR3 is TGTGCCAGCAGCTCTTCAGGGGGTGGTAATGAAAAACTGTTTTTT.

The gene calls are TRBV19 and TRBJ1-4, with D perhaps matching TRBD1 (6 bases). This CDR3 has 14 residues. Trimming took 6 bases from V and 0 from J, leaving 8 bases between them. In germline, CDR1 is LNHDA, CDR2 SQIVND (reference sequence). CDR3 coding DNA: TGTGCCAGTAGCCAGGGGACAACTAATGAAAAACTGTTTTTT. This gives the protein CASSQGTTNEKLFF. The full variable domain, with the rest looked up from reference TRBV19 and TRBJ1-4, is DGGITQSPKYLFRKEGQNVTLSCEQNLNHDAMYWYRQDPGQGLRLIYYSQIVNDFQKGDIAEGYSVSREKKESFPLTVTSAQKNPTAFYLCASSQGTTNEKLFFGSGTQLSVL.

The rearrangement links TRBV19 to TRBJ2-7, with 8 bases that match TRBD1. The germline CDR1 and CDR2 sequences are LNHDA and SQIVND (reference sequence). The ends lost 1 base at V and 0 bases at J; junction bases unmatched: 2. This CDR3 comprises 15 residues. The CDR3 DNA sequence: TGTGCCAGTAGTATAGGGACAGGGAGCTCCTACGAGCAGTACTTC. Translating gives CASSIGTGSSYEQYF.

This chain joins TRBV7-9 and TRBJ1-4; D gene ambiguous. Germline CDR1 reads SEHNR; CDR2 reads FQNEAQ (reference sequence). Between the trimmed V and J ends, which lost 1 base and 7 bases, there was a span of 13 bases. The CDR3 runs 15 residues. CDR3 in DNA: TGTGCCAGCAGCTTAGGAGATTACGGAGGTGAAAAACTGTTTTTT. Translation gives CASSLGDYGGEKLFF.

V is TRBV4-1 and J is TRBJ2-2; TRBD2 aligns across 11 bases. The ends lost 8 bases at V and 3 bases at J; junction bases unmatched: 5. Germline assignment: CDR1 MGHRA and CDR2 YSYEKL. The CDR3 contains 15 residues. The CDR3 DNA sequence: TGCGCCAGCCTACCGGGACTAGCGGACACCGGGGAGCTGTTTTTT. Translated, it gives CASLPGLADTGELFF.

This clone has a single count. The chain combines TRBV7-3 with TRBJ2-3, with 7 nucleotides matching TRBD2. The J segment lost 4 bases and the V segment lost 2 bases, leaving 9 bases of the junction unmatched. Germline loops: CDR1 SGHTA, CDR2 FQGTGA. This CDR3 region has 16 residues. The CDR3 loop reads CASSLVRTSSADTQYF. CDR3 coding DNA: TGTGCCAGCAGCTTAGTAAGGACTAGTTCTGCAGATACGCAGTATTTT.

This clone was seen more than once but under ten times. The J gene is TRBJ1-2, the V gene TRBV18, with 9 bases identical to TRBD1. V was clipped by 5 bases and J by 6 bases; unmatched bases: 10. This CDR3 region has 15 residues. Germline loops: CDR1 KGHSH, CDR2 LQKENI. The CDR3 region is CASSERTGETNGYTF. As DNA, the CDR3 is TGTGCCAGCTCAGAACGGACAGGGGAAACCAATGGCTACACCTTC.

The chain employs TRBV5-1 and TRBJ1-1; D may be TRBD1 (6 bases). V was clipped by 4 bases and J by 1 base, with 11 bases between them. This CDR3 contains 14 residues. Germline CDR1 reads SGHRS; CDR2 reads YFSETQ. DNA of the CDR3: TGCGCCAGCAGCATTGGACAGCCGAACACTGAAGCTTTCTTT. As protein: CASSIGQPNTEAFF. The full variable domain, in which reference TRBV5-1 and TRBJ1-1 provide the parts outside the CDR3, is KAGVTQTPRYLIKTRGQQVTLSCSPISGHRSVSWYQQTPGQGLQFLFEYFSETQRNKGNFPGRFSGRQFSNSRSEMNVSTLELGDSALYLCASSIGQPNTEAFFGQGTRLTVV.

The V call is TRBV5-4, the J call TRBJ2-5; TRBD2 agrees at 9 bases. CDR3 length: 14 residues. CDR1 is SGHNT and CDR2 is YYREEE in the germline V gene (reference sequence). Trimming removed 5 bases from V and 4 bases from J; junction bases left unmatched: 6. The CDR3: CASSSGSGGETQYF. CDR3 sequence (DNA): TGTGCCAGCAGTAGCGGGAGCGGAGGAGAGACCCAGTACTTC.

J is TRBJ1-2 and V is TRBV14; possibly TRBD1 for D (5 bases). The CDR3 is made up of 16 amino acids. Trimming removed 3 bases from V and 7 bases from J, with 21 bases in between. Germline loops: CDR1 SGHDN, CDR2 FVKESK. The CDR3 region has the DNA TGTGCCAGCAGCCAGACCTCAGGGTATTTGCAGTCTGGCTACACCTTC. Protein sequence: CASSQTSGYLQSGYTF.

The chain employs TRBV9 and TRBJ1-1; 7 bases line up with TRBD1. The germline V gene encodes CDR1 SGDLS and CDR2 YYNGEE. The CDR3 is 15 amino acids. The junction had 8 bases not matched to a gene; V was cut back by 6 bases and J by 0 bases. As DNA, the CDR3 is TGTGCCAGCAACCCGACAGGGAACATGAACACTGAAGCTTTCTTT. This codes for CASNPTGNMNTEAFF.

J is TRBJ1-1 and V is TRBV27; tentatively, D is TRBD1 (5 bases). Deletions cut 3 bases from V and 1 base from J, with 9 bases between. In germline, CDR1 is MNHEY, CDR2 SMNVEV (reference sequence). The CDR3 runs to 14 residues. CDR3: CASSFQGRNTEAFF. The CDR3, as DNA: TGTGCCAGCAGTTTTCAGGGCAGGAACACTGAAGCTTTCTTT.

CDR3 coding DNA: TGTGCCAGCAGTTACGGGGCCGAGAATTCACCCCTCCACTTT. The encoded protein is CASSYGAENSPLHF. The chain carries TRBV6-5 and TRBJ1-6; TRBD1 might be the D (5 bases). The CDR3 totals 14 residues. Germline V gives CDR1 MNHEY, CDR2 SVGAGI. V was clipped by 2 bases and J by 7 bases, with 9 bases between them.

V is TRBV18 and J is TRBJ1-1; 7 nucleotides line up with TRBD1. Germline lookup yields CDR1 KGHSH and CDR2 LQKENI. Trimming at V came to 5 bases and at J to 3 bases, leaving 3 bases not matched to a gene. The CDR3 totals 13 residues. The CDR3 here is CASSSTGDTEAFF. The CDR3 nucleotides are TGTGCCAGCTCATCTACAGGGGACACTGAAGCTTTCTTT.